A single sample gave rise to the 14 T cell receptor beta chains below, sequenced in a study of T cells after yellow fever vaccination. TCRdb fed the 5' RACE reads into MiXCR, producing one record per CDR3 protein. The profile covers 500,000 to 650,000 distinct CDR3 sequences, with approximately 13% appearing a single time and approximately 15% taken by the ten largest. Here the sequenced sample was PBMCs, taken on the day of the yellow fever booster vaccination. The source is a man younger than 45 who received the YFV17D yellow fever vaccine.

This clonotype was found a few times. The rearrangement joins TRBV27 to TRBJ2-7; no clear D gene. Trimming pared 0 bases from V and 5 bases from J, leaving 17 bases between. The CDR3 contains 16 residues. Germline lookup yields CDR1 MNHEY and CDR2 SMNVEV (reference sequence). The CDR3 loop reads CASSLSGRLVSHEQYF. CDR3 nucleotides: TGTGCCAGCAGTTTATCTGGTAGGCTAGTTTCTCACGAGCAGTACTTC.

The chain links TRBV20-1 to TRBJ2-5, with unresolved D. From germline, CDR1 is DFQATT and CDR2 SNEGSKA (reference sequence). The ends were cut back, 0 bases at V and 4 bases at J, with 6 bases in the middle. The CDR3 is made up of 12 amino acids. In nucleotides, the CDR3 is TGCAGTGCTAGAGATCTTAGAGAGACCCAGTACTTC. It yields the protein CSARDLRETQYF.

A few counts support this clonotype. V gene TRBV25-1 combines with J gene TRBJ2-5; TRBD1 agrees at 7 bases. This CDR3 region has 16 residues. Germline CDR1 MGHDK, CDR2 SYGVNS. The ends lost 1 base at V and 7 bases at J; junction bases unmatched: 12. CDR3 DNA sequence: TGTGCCAGCAGTGAATTATTGGAGAGACAGGGTGGGACCCAGTACTTC. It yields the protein CASSELLERQGGTQYF.

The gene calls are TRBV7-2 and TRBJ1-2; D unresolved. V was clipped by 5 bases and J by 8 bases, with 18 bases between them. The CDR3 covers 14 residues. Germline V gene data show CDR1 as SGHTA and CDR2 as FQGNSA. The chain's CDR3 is CASSRMIGSGGYTF. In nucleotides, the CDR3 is TGTGCCAGCAGCCGTATGATTGGGTCGGGGGGCTACACCTTC.

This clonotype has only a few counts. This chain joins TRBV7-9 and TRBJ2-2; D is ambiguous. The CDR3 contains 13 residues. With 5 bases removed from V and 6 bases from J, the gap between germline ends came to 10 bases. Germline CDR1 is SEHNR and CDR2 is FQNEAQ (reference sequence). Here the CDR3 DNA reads TGTGCCAGCAGCCCCGACCTGGCCGGGGAGCTGTTTTTT. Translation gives CASSPDLAGELFF.

CDR3 DNA sequence: TGTGCCAGCAGCGGAGGAGGGAAGAGTGGAAACACCATATATTTT. Its protein product is CASSGGGKSGNTIYF. The chain uses TRBV5-5 and TRBJ1-3; no clear D gene. Germline V gene data show CDR1 as SGHKS and CDR2 as YYEKEE (reference sequence). The germline V and J ends were trimmed by 4 bases and 3 bases, with 14 bases remaining between them. CDR3 length equals 15 residues.

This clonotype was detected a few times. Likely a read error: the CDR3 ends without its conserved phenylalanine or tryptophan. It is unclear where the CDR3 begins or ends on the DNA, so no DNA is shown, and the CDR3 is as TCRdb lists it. The CDR3 sequence: CASSFETGPANSPL. The rearrangement uses TRBV6-2 or TRBV6-3 and TRBJ2-1; TRBD2, the table's D call, lacks a check against the DNA. The CDR3 is 14 amino acids in total, end residues counted. Germline CDR1 reads MNHEY; CDR2 reads SVGEGT.

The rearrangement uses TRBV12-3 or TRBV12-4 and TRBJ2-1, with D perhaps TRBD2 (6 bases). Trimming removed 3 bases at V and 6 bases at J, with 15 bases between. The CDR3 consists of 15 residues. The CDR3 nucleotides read TGTGCCAGCAGTTTGGGAGGACTCCGCGTCAATGAGCAGTTCTTC. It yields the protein CASSLGGLRVNEQFF.

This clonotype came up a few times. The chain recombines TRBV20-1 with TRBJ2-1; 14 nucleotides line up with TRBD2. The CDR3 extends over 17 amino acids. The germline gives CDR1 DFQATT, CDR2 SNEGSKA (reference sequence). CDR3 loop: CSSPGLAGEVGYNEQFF. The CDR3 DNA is TGCAGCTCCCCGGGACTAGCGGGAGAGGTGGGTTACAATGAGCAGTTCTTC.

DNA of the CDR3: TGTGCCAGCAGCCCCGCGTTGGGACTAGCGGGAGGAAACATTCAGTACTTC. Protein sequence: CASSPALGLAGGNIQYF. V is TRBV7-2 and J is TRBJ2-4, with 15 bases identical to TRBD2. The junction had 8 bases not matched to a gene; V was cut back by 5 bases and J by 6 bases. The CDR3 contains 17 residues. CDR1 is SGHTA and CDR2 is FQGNSA in the germline V gene.

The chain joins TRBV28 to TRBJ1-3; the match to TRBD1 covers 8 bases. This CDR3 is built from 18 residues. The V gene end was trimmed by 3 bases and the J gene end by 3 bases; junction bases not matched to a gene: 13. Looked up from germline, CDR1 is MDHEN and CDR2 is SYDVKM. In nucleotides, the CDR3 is TGTGCCAGCAGTTTGACCGGAGACAGGGGACTTTTTGGAAACACCATATATTTT. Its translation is CASSLTGDRGLFGNTIYF.

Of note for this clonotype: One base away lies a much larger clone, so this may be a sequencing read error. This chain's CDR3 is CSASSYTVELFF. DNA of the CDR3: TGCAGTGCTAGCTCATACACCGTGGAGCTGTTTTTT. This chain uses TRBV20-1 with TRBJ2-2; D unresolved. The CDR3 is 12 residues long. Germline CDR1 is DFQATT and CDR2 is SNEGSKA (reference sequence).

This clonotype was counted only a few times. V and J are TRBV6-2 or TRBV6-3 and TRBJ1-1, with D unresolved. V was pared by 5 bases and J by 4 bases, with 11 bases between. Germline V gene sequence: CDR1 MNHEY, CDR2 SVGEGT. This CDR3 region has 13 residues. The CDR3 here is CASSDGRSTEAFF. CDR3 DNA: TGTGCCAGCAGTGACGGGAGGTCCACTGAAGCTTTCTTT.

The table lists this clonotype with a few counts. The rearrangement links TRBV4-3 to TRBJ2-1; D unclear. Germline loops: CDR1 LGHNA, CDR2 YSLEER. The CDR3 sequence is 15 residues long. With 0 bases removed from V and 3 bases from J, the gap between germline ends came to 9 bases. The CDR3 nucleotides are TGCGCCAGCAGCCAAGAACACAGCTACTACAATGAGCAGTTCTTC. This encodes CASSQEHSYYNEQFF.